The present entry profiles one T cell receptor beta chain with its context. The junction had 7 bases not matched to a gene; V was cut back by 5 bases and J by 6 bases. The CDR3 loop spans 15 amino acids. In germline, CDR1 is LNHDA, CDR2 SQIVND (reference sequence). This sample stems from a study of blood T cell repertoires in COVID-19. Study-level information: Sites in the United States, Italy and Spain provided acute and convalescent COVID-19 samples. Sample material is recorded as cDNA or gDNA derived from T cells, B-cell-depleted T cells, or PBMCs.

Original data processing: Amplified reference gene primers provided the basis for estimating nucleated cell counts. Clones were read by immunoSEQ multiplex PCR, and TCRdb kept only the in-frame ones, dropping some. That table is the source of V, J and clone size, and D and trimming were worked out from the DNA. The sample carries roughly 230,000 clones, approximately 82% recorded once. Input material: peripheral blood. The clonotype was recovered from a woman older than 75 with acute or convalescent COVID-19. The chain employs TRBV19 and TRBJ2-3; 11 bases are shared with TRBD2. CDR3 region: CASSGLAGMKDTQYF. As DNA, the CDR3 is TGTGCCAGTAGTGGACTAGCGGGTATGAAGGATACGCAGTATTTT.